This record looks at one TCR beta chain sequence and its context. Its antigen is unidentified. CDR1 and CDR2 from the germline V gene are SGHTA and FQGTGA. CDR3 size: 14 residues. The germline V and J ends were trimmed by 1 base and 7 bases, with 14 bases remaining between them. The assay was immunoSEQ multiplex PCR, and TCRdb's table has in-frame clones only and misses some. The sample carries about 2.3 million clones, 80% to 95% recorded once. This specimen comes from a study of shared clonotypes between healthy human individuals. About the study: Donor composition was two women and three men, aged 18 to 49.

Study-level findings and limits: Clonotype sharing among the donors was expected to vary with sequencing depth. Enrolling few donors narrowed the genetic and exposure-history diversity that was represented.

The sample comprised naive CD4+ T cells from PBMCs. Noted subset: CD45RA+ positively selected. The chain links TRBV7-3 to TRBJ2-7; the D gene is possibly TRBD1 (6 bases). This clonotype originated in a man aged 18 to 30 in good health. Some clones in this sample may be carry-over from other donors' samples. The CDR3 coding sequence is TGTGCCAGCAGCTTAATTGCTCACACAGGGGAGCAGTACTTC. Translation: CASSLIAHTGEQYF.